The 2 T cell receptor beta chains below all came from one sample that was sequenced in a study of T cell repertoires in cytomegalovirus infection. These receptors' targets are unknown. TCRdb analysed the reads with MiXCR anew, one entry per CDR3 protein. The data show roughly 920,000 distinct CDR3 sequences, under 40% seen once. The sample in question was cultured CD8+ T cells from PBMCs, obtained from culture after CMV antigen stimulation. The receptors originated from a human donor in good health (CMV status not recorded). Some clones in this sample may be carry-over from other donors' samples.

CDR3 loop: CASSPSGGQGKNTEAFF. For the CDR3, the DNA is TGTGCCAGCAGCCCCTCGGGGGGACAGGGGAAGAACACTGAAGCTTTCTTT. The gene calls are TRBV7-9 and TRBJ1-1; the match to TRBD1 covers 10 bases. This CDR3 contains 17 residues. V dropped 5 bases and J dropped 1; count of bases not matched to a gene: 10. Looked up from germline, CDR1 is SEHNR and CDR2 is FQNEAQ (reference sequence).

The DNA of the CDR3 is TGTGCCAGCAGCCGAGGGACAGGGCAGATCTACGAGCAGTACTTC. Its protein is CASSRGTGQIYEQYF. V gene TRBV14 combines with J gene TRBJ2-7; 9 nucleotides agree with TRBD1. CDR3 length: 15 residues. Germline CDR1 SGHDN, CDR2 FVKESK. J gave up 3 bases and V 4 bases, and 7 bases lay outside the gene matches.